The TCR beta chain under discussion was sequenced for a study of shared clonotypes between healthy human individuals. About the study: The composition of the donors was a couple of women and a few men aged 18 to 49. Study-wide findings and caveats: Unshared clonotypes carried lower generation probabilities than those common to all four donors.

This CDR3 has 13 residues. The V and J ends lost 3 bases and 6 bases respectively, with 12 bases between them. Germline assignment: CDR1 SGHTA and CDR2 FQGNSA. This clone was picked up a small number of times. Its target is unknown. Replicate PCRs for sorted subsets used around 190 ng DNA; this equaled 33,000 or so T cell genomes. Sequencing was performed with immunoSEQ multiplex PCR; in TCRdb, only in-frame clones are kept and a portion is missing. The table has around 200,000 clones, roughly 70% seen once; the top ten hold less than 11%. The source is a man aged 30 to 39 in good health. Sequenced input: memory CD4+ T cells sorted from blood. Subset indicated: CD45RA-negative fraction. V is TRBV7-2 and J is TRBJ2-7; D gene uncertain. The CDR3 spells CASSFEAEREQYF. The CDR3 region has the DNA TGTGCCAGCAGCTTTGAAGCTGAGCGCGAGCAGTACTTC.